The clone carrying this T cell receptor beta chain was counted at least ten times. The data originate from a study of T cells after yellow fever vaccination. At the level of the study: EM, EMRA, CM and Tscm memory subsets were separated by sorting (using CD3, CD45RA, CCR7 and CD95). General study findings and limits: Across the CD4 and CD8 compartments, a small share of clonotypes was present in both. Highly abundant clonotypes carried over from the bulk population could end up in FACS-sorted repertoires as contaminants.

UMIs and a universal primer site were added when TCR cDNA was made by 5'RACE template switching. TCRdb analysed the 5' RACE reads with MiXCR anew, one entry per CDR3 protein. The repertoire includes 25,000 or so distinct CDR3 sequences, approximately 4.5% of them detected once, and 35% to 45% sits in the top ten. Germline lookup yields CDR1 SGHAT and CDR2 FQDESV (reference sequence). This CDR3 contains 11 residues. The V end lost 3 bases, the J end lost 6 bases, and 6 bases lay between the germline ends. This chain links TRBV11-1 with TRBJ2-7; D is unresolved. The starting material was PBMCs, either bulk or a sorted T-cell subset (CD4+, CD8+, memory, or dextramer-sorted; not recorded which), obtained on the day of the yellow fever booster vaccination. This sequence was found in a man between 18 and 29 years old who received the YFV17D yellow fever vaccine. Written as DNA, the CDR3 is TGTGCCAGCAGCTTTTGGGCCGAGCAGTACTTC. Protein product: CASSFWAEQYF.